This T cell receptor (beta chain) was observed in a study of blood T cells in healthy people across ages. In the study overall: About one barcoded beta molecule was captured per two T cells (by template switching).

The CDR3 spans 16 residues. V was pared by 2 bases and J by 6 bases, with 17 bases between. Germline assignment: CDR1 SGHTA and CDR2 FQGNSA. About this clonotype: Its antigen is not known.

Study-level results: Unsorted PBMCs ruled out conclusive naive versus antigen-experienced comparison. Versus aged donors, long-lived donors had higher diversity and more naive CD4+ cells.

The authors ran a second PCR of 7 to 11 cycles using a sample-barcoded 5' primer and a J-beta primer mix. Each CDR3 protein gets one entry after TCRdb re-called the 5' RACE reads with MiXCR. This sample yields over 600,000 distinct CDR3 sequences, of which 56% are seen a single time; 25% to 30% belongs to the top ten. The TCR comes from a man aged 35 to 55 in good health. This chain uses TRBV7-2 with TRBJ1-5; maybe TRBD1 (6 bases). Sample: blood. This chain's CDR3 is CASSLRIGGALQPQHF. CDR3 coding DNA: TGTGCCAGCAGCTTACGGATCGGGGGGGCGCTTCAGCCCCAGCATTTT.